This T cell receptor (beta chain) was sequenced for a study of shared clonotypes between healthy human individuals. Authors' analysis steps: From ImmunoSEQ came sequences covering only the junction and carrying no quality scores, so filtering differed. Assay: immunoSEQ multiplex PCR; the TCRdb copy retains only in-frame clones and omits some. Clonal size and the V and J genes are those of that table, whereas D and trimming came from the DNA. The table includes a few hundred thousand clones, 77% detected once. This clone was detected only a few times. Nashville, Tennessee was home to all donors, who were Caucasian adults. Unsorted samples used around 98 million PBMCs for genomic DNA. Sequencing input: PBMCs. The clonotype originates from a middle-aged woman in good health. Some clones in this sample may be carry-over from other donors' samples.

CDR3 residues: CASSQAPTLVAGPYEQYF. CDR3 in DNA: TGCGCCAGCAGCCAGGCCCCTACCTTAGTAGCGGGACCCTACGAGCAGTACTTC. This chain uses TRBV4-1 with TRBJ2-7, with TRBD2 matching 8 bases. The CDR3 loop spans 18 amino acids. Looked up from germline, CDR1 is MGHRA and CDR2 is YSYEKL. J lost 2 bases, V lost 3 bases, and 15 bases had no gene match.